The clone carrying this T cell receptor (beta chain) was detected a few times. The CDR3 loop spans 13 amino acids. Germline V CDR1 and CDR2: MNHNS, SASEGT. The V end lost 5 bases, the J end lost 2 bases, and 7 bases lay between the germline ends. The data are from a study of response to subunit inactivated influenza vaccine. TCRdb redid the calling of the RT-PCR reads with MiXCR, one entry per CDR3 protein. The data hold approximately 170,000 distinct CDR3 sequences, with 9.5% to 15% observed a single time. These data were likewise used in another study, on T cells expressing NK-cell markers. That investigation notes: What made the TCR beta cDNA was 5'RACE template switching with UMIs. Sorted CD3+CD56-NKG2C+, CD3+CD56+NKG2C+ and CD3+CD56+NKG2C- T cells supplied the TCR beta repertoires. In the group of eight sequenced donors, seven were HCMV-seropositive and one was seronegative. These clonotypes additionally ranked first within the CD3+CD56-NKG2C+ fraction of several donors. It was still unclear whether expanded NKG2C+ T cell clones were HCMV specific.

Sequencing used CD8+ T cells sorted from PBMCs, obtained roughly 12 days after vaccination. This receptor was identified in a man aged 50-60 years who received an inactivated influenza vaccine. J is TRBJ2-1 and V is TRBV6-1, with D possibly matching TRBD2 (6 bases). This CDR3 is CASSRTTYNEQFF. As DNA, the CDR3 is TGTGCCAGCAGTAGGACTACCTACAATGAGCAGTTCTTC.